The clone carrying this T cell receptor (beta chain) was found a few times. As yet, its antigen is unknown. Any patient presenting with uncontrolled infection, other autoimmune disease, pregnancy or lactation was left out. Diagnostic decisions used clinical symptoms, serum thyroxine and TRAb, thyroid ultrasound and orbital computed tomography. This sample is drawn from a study of T cells in Graves' hyperthyroidism and ophthalmopathy. Study-level findings and limits: Most expanded thyroid clonotypes above 0.001 recurred in blood.

The TCR beta CDR3 regions underwent amplification using RNA transcripts as the source. TCR CDR3 regions were first amplified by RT-PCR with HTBI primers. TCRdb ran MiXCR on the multiplex PCR reads and lists one entry per CDR3 protein. The table lists 500,000 to 600,000 distinct CDR3 sequences, roughly 45% of them singletons. This clonotype was obtained from an adult woman with Graves' disease, either hyperthyroidism or ophthalmopathy (not recorded which). Sequenced material: peripheral blood or thyroid tissue (not recorded which).

The CDR3 loop is CASRSTSEQYF. The CDR3 DNA reads TGTGCCAGCAGATCCACCTCGGAGCAGTACTTC. V gene TRBV28 combines with J gene TRBJ2-7; D remains unclear. Germline lookup yields CDR1 MDHEN and CDR2 SYDVKM. V was pared by 6 bases and J by 7 bases, with 10 bases between. This CDR3 is 11 amino acids long.